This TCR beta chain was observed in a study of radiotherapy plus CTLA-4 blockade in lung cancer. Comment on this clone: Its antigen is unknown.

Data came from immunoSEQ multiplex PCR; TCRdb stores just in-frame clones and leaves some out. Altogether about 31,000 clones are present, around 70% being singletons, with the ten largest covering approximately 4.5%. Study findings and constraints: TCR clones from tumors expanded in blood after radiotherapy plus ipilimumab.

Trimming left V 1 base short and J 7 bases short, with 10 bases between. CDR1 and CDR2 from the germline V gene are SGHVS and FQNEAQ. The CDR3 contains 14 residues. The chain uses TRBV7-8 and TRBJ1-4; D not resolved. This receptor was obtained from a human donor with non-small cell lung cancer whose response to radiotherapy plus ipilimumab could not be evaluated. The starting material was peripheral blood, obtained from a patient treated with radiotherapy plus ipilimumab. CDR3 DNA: TGTGCCAGCAGCTTAGAGCGGAGGGCTGAAAAACTGTTTTTT. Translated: CASSLERRAEKLFF.